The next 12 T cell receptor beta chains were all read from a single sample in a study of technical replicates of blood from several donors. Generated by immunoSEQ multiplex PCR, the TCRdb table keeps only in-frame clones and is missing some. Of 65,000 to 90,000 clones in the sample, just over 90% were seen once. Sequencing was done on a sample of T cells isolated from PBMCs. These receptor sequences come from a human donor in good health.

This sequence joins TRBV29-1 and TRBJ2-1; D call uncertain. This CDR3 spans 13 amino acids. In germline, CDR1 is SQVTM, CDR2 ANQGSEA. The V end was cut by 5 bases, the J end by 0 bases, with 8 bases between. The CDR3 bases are TGCAGCGTTCAGCCTAGCTCCTACAATGAGCAGTTCTTC. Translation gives CSVQPSSYNEQFF.

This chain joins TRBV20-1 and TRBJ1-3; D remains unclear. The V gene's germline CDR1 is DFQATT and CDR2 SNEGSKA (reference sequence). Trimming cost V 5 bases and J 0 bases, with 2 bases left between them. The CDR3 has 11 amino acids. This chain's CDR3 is CSALSGNTIYF. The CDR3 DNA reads TGCAGTGCTCTCTCTGGAAACACCATATATTTT.

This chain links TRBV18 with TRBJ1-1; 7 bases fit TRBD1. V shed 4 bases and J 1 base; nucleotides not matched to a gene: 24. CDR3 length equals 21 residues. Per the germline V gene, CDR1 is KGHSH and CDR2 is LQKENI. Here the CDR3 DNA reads TGTGCCAGCTCACATTTTGGTTCTCCCGGGACAGCTCAACGCCGGAACACTGAAGCTTTCTTT. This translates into CASSHFGSPGTAQRRNTEAFF.

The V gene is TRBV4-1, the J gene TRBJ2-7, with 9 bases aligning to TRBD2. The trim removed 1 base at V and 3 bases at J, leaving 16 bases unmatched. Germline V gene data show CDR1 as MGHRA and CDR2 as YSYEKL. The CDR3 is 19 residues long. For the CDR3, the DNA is TGCGCCAGCAGCCAAGTTAAACTAGCGGGCGACGCGAAAGACTACGAGCAGTACTTC. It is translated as CASSQVKLAGDAKDYEQYF.

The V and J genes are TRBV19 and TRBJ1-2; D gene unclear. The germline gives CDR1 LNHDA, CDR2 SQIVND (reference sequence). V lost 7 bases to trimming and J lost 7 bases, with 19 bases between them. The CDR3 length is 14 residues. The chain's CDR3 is CASNPEQRACGYTF. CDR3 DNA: TGTGCCAGTAACCCGGAACAAAGAGCGTGTGGCTACACCTTC.

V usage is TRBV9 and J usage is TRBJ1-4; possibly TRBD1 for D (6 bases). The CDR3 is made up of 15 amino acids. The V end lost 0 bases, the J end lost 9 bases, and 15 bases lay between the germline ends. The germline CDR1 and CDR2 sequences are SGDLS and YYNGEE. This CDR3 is CASSVGGGGMQKLFF. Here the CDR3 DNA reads TGTGCCAGCAGCGTAGGGGGGGGCGGTATGCAAAAACTGTTTTTT.

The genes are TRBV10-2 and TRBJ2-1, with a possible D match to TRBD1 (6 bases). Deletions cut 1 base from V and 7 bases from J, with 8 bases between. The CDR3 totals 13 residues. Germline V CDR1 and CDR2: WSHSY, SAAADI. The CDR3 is CASSEYRVNEQFF. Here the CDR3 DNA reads TGCGCCAGCAGTGAGTACAGGGTAAATGAGCAGTTCTTC.

The CDR3 DNA is TGCGCCAGCAGCACAGGGGACTCACACTACGAGCAGTACTTC. Its translation: CASSTGDSHYEQYF. The chain joins TRBV5-1 to TRBJ2-7, with D perhaps TRBD1 (7 bases). Per germline, CDR1 SGHRS and CDR2 YFSETQ. Trimming took off 4 bases at V and 3 bases at J, with 14 bases between the two ends. The CDR3 covers 14 residues.

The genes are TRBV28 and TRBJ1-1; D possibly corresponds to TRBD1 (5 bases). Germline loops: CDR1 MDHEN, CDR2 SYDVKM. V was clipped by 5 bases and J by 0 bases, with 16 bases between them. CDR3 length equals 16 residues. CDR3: CASSPPGRGMNTEAFF. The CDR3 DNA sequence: TGTGCCAGCAGTCCTCCCGGGAGGGGAATGAACACTGAAGCTTTCTTT.

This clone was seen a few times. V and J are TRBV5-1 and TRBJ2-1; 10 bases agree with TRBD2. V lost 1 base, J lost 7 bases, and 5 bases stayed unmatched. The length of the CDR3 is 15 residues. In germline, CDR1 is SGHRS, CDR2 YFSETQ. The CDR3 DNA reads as TGCGCCAGCAGCTTGCTAGCGGGAGATCCGAATGAGCAGTTCTTC. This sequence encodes CASSLLAGDPNEQFF.

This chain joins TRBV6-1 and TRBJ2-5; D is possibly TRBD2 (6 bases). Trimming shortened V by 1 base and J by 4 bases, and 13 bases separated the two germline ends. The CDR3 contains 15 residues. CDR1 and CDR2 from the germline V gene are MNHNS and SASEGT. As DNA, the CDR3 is TGTGCCAGCAGTGAAGTAGAGGGGAGGCGAGAGACCCAGTACTTC. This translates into CASSEVEGRRETQYF.

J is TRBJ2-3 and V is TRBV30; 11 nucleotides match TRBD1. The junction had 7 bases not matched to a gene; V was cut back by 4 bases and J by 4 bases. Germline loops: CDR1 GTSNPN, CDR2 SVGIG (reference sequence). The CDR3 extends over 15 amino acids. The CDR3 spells CAWTRTGGIADTQYF. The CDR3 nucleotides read TGTGCCTGGACCAGGACAGGGGGCATAGCAGATACGCAGTATTTT.